This T cell receptor (beta chain) was found in a study of cytomegalovirus exposure and HLA in healthy donors. Germline CDR1 and CDR2: SQVTM and ANQGSEA. This CDR3 has 13 amino acids. V lost 4 bases to trimming and J lost 6 bases; unmatched junction nucleotides: 8. The sample holds a few counts of this clone. In the PCR, 60 Vbeta and 13 Jbeta primers were used. Only in-frame clones appear in the TCRdb table, and some are missing; sequencing was by immunoSEQ multiplex PCR. The sample carries under 150,000 clones, approximately 84% recorded once. The receptor comes from a boy aged 2 to 10 in good health and CMV-seronegative. Sequenced: PBMCs. This rearrangement joins TRBV29-1 to TRBJ1-2; TRBD1 aligns across 7 bases. The CDR3 region is CSVARQGMHGYTF. The CDR3 DNA follows: TGCAGCGTTGCCCGACAGGGCATGCATGGCTACACCTTC.